This T cell receptor beta chain was captured in a study of blood T cell repertoires in COVID-19. Trimming took off 4 bases at V and 4 bases at J, with 6 bases between the two ends. Germline V gene lookup returns CDR1 SEHNR and CDR2 FQNEAQ (reference sequence). The CDR3 runs to 12 residues. Source study methods: Reference gene primer amplification gave nucleated cell count estimates. Assay: immunoSEQ multiplex PCR; the TCRdb copy retains only in-frame clones and omits some. That table supplies the V and J calls and clone size; D and trimming were determined from the DNA. The repertoire holds fewer than 200,000 clones, with almost 85% as singletons.

The sample comprised peripheral blood. The chain joins TRBV7-9 to TRBJ2-3; possibly TRBD1 for D (5 bases). This receptor was obtained from a man aged 35 to 55 who had recovered from COVID-19. The CDR3, as DNA: TGTGCCAGCAGCTGGGGCCCAGATACGCAGTATTTT. Its translation is CASSWGPDTQYF.